These 12 T cell receptor beta chains originate from one sample sequenced in a study of blood T cell repertoires in COVID-19. Some clones are missing from TCRdb's copy, which holds only in-frame ones; the method was immunoSEQ multiplex PCR. The repertoire holds about 220,000 clones, with roughly 84% as singletons. Sequencing was performed on peripheral blood. All receptors derive from a woman older than 75 with acute or convalescent COVID-19.

The rearrangement joins TRBV7-8 to TRBJ1-1, with D possibly being TRBD1 (6 bases). Germline lookup yields CDR1 SGHVS and CDR2 FQNEAQ. The V gene lost 5 bases and the J gene lost 1 base, with 11 bases spanning the gap. The CDR3 loop spans 14 amino acids. CDR3 sequence reads: CASSVSQGNTEAFF. As DNA, the CDR3 is TGTGCCAGCAGCGTGTCACAGGGGAACACTGAAGCTTTCTTT. The full variable domain, with the rest looked up from reference TRBV7-8 and TRBJ1-1, is GAGVSQSPRYKVAKRGQDVALRCDPISGHVSLFWYQQALGQGPEFLTYFQNEAQLDKSGLPSDRFFAERPEGSVSTLKIQRTQQEDSAVYLCASSVSQGNTEAFFGQGTRLTVV.

V gene TRBV11-3 combines with J gene TRBJ1-1, with D perhaps TRBD1 (6 bases). In germline, CDR1 is SGHNT, CDR2 YENEEA. V shed 4 bases and J shed 4 bases, with 16 bases lying between them. The CDR3 spans 15 residues. In nucleotides, the CDR3 is TGTGCCAGCAGCTCCAACCACCAAGGGGGCACTGAAGCTTTCTTT. This encodes CASSSNHQGGTEAFF.

This clone came up once. J is TRBJ2-1 and V is TRBV7-2, with TRBD1 as a possible D gene (6 bases). Germline CDR1 reads SGHTA; CDR2 reads FQGNSA. V lost 4 bases, J lost 9 bases, and 16 bases lay in between. The CDR3 has 14 amino acids. The CDR3 nucleotides read TGTGCCAGCAGCTGGACACAGGGACGGAGTGAGCAGTTCTTC. It codes for CASSWTQGRSEQFF.

This chain uses TRBV6-1 with TRBJ1-2; the D gene is possibly TRBD1 (5 bases). Trimming cost V 1 base and J 2 bases, with 8 bases left between them. Per germline, CDR1 MNHNS and CDR2 SASEGT. The CDR3 length is 14 residues. CDR3 DNA sequence: TGTGCCAGCAGTGAAGGGGAGGGGAACTATGGCTACACCTTC. Translating it yields CASSEGEGNYGYTF.

The chain is built from TRBV6-6 and TRBJ2-3; 9 bases fit TRBD2. J lost 2 bases, V lost 5 bases, and 11 bases had no gene match. CDR3 length equals 17 residues. The V gene's germline CDR1 is MNHNY and CDR2 SVGAGI (reference sequence). CDR3 coding DNA: TGTGCCAGCAGTCCCCGGGGTAGCGGGGGTCCCACAGATACGCAGTATTTT. Its protein is CASSPRGSGGPTDTQYF.

The chain is built from TRBV27 and TRBJ1-5; 8 bases fit TRBD1. V was pared by 6 bases and J by 2 bases, with 3 bases of the junction left unmatched. Germline-derived CDR1 and CDR2 are MNHEY and SMNVEV (reference sequence). CDR3 size: 14 residues. The CDR3 region has the DNA TGTGCCAGCAGGACAGGGGAGGGCAATCAGCCCCAGCATTTT. Its translation: CASRTGEGNQPQHF.

The chain uses TRBV6-5 and TRBJ2-7; 9 bases match TRBD1. In germline, CDR1 is MNHEY, CDR2 SVGAGI. This CDR3 spans 15 amino acids. The V gene end was trimmed by 0 bases and the J gene end by 2 bases; junction bases not matched to a gene: 2. The CDR3 DNA is TGTGCCAGCAGTTACTCGGGGACAGGGCCCTACGAGCAGTACTTC. This translates into CASSYSGTGPYEQYF.

J is TRBJ1-1 and V is TRBV11-3; D uncertain. The V end was cut by 5 bases, the J end by 2 bases, with 15 bases between. CDR1 SGHNT and CDR2 YENEEA come from the germline V gene. The CDR3 has 15 residues. The CDR3 region has the DNA TGTGCCAGCAGCATTCCCGGGGTCTCCAACACTGAAGCTTTCTTT. Translated, it gives CASSIPGVSNTEAFF. The full variable domain, rest sourced from reference TRBV11-3 and TRBJ1-1, is EAGVVQSPRYKIIEKKQPVAFWCNPISGHNTLYWYLQNLGQGPELLIRYENEEAVDDSQLPKDRFSAERLKGVDSTLKIQPAELGDSAVYLCASSIPGVSNTEAFFGQGTRLTVV.

The chain recombines TRBV24-1 with TRBJ1-1; TRBD1 is a possible D gene (6 bases). Trimming stripped 9 bases from V and 5 bases from J, with 15 bases between. Germline V gene sequence: CDR1 KGHDR, CDR2 SFDVKD. This CDR3 has 13 amino acids. The CDR3 nucleotides read TGTGCCACCGCAGGGAGGGGGGGGACTGAAGCTTTCTTT. It encodes CATAGRGGTEAFF.

The CDR3 reads CASSRLSTGQETQYF. CDR3 bases: TGTGCCAGCTCACGCCTTTCGACAGGACAAGAGACCCAGTACTTC. The chain links TRBV18 to TRBJ2-5, with a tentative D call TRBD1 (6 bases). The CDR3 consists of 15 residues. The germline V gene has CDR1 KGHSH and CDR2 LQKENI. V was clipped by 4 bases and J by 2 bases, with 14 bases between them.

CDR3 nucleotides: TGTGCCAGCAGCTCGGGACTTAACAATGAGCAGTTCTTC. Amino acid sequence: CASSSGLNNEQFF. This chain joins TRBV7-8 and TRBJ2-1, with D perhaps matching TRBD2 (6 bases). V was clipped by 4 bases and J by 5 bases, with 9 bases between them. The CDR3 loop spans 13 amino acids. Per germline, CDR1 SGHVS and CDR2 FQNEAQ.

J is TRBJ1-6 and V is TRBV11-3, with 9 bases fitting TRBD1. The CDR3 consists of 13 residues. The germline V gene has CDR1 SGHNT and CDR2 YENEEA. V shed 5 bases, J shed 12 bases, and the junction held 5 bases outside the gene matches. CDR3 bases: TGTGCCAGCAGCCCGGGACAGGGAATACCCCTCCACTTT. Protein sequence: CASSPGQGIPLHF.